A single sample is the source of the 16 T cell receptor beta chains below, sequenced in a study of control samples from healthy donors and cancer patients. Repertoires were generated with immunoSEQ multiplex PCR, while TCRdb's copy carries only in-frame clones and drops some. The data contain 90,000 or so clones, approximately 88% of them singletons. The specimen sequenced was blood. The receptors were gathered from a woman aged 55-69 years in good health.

The CDR3, as DNA: TGTGCCAGCAGCTTATTCGCAGTCGAGGACTACACCTTC. Translation gives CASSLFAVEDYTF. The chain is built from TRBV7-9 and TRBJ1-2, with D uncertain. The germline V gene has CDR1 SEHNR and CDR2 FQNEAQ (reference sequence). The CDR3 consists of 13 residues. The ends were cut back, 2 bases at V and 10 bases at J, with 14 bases in the middle. The entire variable domain, with the rest obtained from reference TRBV7-9 and TRBJ1-2, is as follows: DTGVSQNPRHKITKRGQNVTFRCDPISEHNRLYWYRQTLGQGPEFLTYFQNEAQLEKSRLLSDRFSAERPKGSFSTLEIQRTEQGDSAMYLCASSLFAVEDYTFGSGTRLTVV.

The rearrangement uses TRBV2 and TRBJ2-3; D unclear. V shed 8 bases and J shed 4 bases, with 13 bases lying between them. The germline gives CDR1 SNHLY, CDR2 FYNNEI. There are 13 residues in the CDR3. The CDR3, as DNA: TGTGCCAGCCGTTTGGCAATTGCAGATACGCAGTATTTT. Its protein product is CASRLAIADTQYF.

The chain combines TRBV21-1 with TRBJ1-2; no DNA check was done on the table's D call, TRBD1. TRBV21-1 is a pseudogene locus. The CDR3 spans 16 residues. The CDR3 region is CASSNGARTPNYGYTF. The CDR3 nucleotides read TGTGCCAGCAGCAATGGTGCCAGGACACCTAACTATGGCTACACCTTC.

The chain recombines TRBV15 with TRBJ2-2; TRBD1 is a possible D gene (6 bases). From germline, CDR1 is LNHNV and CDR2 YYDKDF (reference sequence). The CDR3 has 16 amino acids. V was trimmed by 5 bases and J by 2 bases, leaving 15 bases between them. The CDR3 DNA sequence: TGTGCCACCAGCGCCGACAGGCTGAGTAACACCGGGGAGCTGTTTTTT. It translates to CATSADRLSNTGELFF.

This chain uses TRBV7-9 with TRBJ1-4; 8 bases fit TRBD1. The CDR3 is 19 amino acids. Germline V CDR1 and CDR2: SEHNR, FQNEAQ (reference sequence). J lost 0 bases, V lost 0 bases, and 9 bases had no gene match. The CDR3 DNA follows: TGTGCCAGCAGCTTAGCGCTTTGGACAGGGTTATCAACTAATGAAAAACTGTTTTTT. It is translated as CASSLALWTGLSTNEKLFF.

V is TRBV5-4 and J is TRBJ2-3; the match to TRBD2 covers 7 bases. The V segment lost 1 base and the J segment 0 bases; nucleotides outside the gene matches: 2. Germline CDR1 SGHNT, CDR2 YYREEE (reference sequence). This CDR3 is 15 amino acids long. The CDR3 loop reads CASSLWGGSTDTQYF. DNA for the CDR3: TGTGCCAGCAGCTTGTGGGGAGGGAGCACAGATACGCAGTATTTT.

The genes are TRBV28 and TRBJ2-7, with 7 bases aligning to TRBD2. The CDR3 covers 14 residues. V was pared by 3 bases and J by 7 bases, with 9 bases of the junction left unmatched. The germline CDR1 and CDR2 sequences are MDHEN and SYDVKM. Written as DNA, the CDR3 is TGTGCCAGCAGTTTTTTGGGGTGGGGAGGGGAGCAGTACTTC. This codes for CASSFLGWGGEQYF.

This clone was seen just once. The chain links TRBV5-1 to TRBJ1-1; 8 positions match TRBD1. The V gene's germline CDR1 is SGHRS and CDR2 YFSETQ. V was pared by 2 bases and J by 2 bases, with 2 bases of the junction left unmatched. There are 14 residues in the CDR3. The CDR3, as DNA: TGCGCCAGCAGCTTACAGGGGGGAAACACTGAAGCTTTCTTT. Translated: CASSLQGGNTEAFF. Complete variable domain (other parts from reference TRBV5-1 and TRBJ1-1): KAGVTQTPRYLIKTRGQQVTLSCSPISGHRSVSWYQQTPGQGLQFLFEYFSETQRNKGNFPGRFSGRQFSNSRSEMNVSTLELGDSALYLCASSLQGGNTEAFFGQGTRLTVV.

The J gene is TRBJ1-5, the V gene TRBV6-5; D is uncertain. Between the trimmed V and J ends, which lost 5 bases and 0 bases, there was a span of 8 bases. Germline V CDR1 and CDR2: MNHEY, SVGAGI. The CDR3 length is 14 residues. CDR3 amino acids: CASSPVSSNQPQHF. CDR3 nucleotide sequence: TGTGCCAGCAGTCCTGTGTCTAGCAATCAGCCCCAGCATTTT.

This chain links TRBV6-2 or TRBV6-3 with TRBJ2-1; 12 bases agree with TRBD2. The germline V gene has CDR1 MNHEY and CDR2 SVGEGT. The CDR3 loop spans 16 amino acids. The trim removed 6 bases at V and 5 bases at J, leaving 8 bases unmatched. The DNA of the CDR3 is TGTGCCAGCAGCCACTCCCTAGCGGGGGGGAACAATGAGCAGTTCTTC. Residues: CASSHSLAGGNNEQFF.

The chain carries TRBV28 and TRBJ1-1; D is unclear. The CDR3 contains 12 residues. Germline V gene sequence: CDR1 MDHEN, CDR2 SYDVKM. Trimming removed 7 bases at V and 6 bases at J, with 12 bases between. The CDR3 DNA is TGTGCCAGCACTACCCGGAGGGCTGAAGCTTTCTTT. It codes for CASTTRRAEAFF.

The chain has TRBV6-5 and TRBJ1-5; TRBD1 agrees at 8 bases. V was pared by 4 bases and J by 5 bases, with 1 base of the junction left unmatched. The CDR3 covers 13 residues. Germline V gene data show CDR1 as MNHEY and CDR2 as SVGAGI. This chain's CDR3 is CASSLDRDQPQHF. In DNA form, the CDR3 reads TGTGCCAGCAGTTTGGACAGGGATCAGCCCCAGCATTTT.

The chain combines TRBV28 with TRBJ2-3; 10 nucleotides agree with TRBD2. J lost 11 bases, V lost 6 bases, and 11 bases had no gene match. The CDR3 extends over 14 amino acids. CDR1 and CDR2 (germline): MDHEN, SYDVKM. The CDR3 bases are TGTGCCAGCAGACAAACTAGCGGGGCCTCCGGGCAGTATTTT. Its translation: CASRQTSGASGQYF.

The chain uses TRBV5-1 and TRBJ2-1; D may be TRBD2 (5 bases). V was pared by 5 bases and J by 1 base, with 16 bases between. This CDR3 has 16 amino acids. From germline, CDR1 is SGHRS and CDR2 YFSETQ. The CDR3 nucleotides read TGCGCCAGCAGTAAAGAGGGTAGCCCTTCCTACAATGAGCAGTTCTTC. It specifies CASSKEGSPSYNEQFF.

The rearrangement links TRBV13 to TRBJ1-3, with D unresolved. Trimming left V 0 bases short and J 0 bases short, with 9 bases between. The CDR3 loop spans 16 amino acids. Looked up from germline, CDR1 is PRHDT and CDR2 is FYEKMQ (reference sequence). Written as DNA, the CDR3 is TGTGCCAGCAGCTTAGGCATAACGGCCTCTGGAAACACCATATATTTT. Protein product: CASSLGITASGNTIYF.

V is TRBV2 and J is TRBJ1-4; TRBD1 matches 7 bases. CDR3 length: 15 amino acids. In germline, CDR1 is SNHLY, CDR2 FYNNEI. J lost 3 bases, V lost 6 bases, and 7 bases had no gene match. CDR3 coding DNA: TGTGCCAGCAGACCTTACAGGGGTGCTAATGAAAAACTGTTTTTT. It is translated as CASRPYRGANEKLFF.